The 16 T cell receptor beta chains below come from one sample, sequenced in a study of early T cells in non-severe SARS-CoV-2 infection. TCRdb re-called the 5' RACE reads through MiXCR, storing one row per CDR3 protein. The repertoire holds about 50,000 distinct CDR3 sequences, with approximately 8.5% as singletons. Sequencing was performed on whole blood. These receptors all come from an adult who was a healthcare worker with PCR-confirmed SARS-CoV-2 infection or an uninfected control (not recorded which).

This clonotype was observed at least ten times. This chain connects TRBV28 to TRBJ1-5; 7 bases line up with TRBD1. V trimming: 3 bases; J trimming: 7 bases; junction bases outside the gene matches: 12. CDR1 is MDHEN and CDR2 is SYDVKM in the germline V gene. This CDR3 has 16 residues. The CDR3, as DNA: TGTGCCAGCAGTTTTTCCCGAACAGGGGCTGGCCAGCCCCAGCATTTT. This translates into CASSFSRTGAGQPQHF.

The CDR3 loop is CASSPRWGMAEAFF. CDR3 nucleotide sequence: TGTGCCAGCAGCCCCCGTTGGGGGATGGCTGAAGCTTTCTTT. The chain employs TRBV27 and TRBJ1-1; possibly TRBD1 for D (5 bases). V was clipped by 6 bases and J by 6 bases, with 17 bases between them. CDR3 length equals 14 residues. Germline V gene sequence: CDR1 MNHEY, CDR2 SMNVEV (reference sequence).

This clonotype was detected a few times. The chain links TRBV7-2 to TRBJ2-2; D ambiguous. The CDR3 totals 13 residues. Germline V gene sequence: CDR1 SGHTA, CDR2 FQGNSA. V dropped 2 bases and J dropped 1 base, with 2 bases sitting between them. The CDR3 region is CASSLKNTGELFF. CDR3 in DNA: TGTGCCAGCAGCTTAAAGAACACCGGGGAGCTGTTTTTT.

This clonotype was seen repeatedly, ten times or more. The V gene is TRBV27, the J gene TRBJ2-2; unclear D gene. This CDR3 is built from 12 residues. V shed 5 bases and J shed 1 base, with 2 bases lying between them. CDR1 and CDR2 (germline): MNHEY, SMNVEV (reference sequence). The CDR3 sequence is CASSLNTGELFF. In DNA form, the CDR3 reads TGTGCCAGCAGTCTGAACACCGGGGAGCTGTTTTTT.

The V gene is TRBV5-4, the J gene TRBJ2-6; D not certain. This CDR3 has 16 amino acids. V dropped 1 base and J dropped 4 bases, with 12 bases sitting between them. The germline gives CDR1 SGHNT, CDR2 YYREEE (reference sequence). CDR3 loop: CASSLRSMTGANVLTF. CDR3 sequence (DNA): TGTGCCAGCAGCTTGAGGTCCATGACCGGGGCCAACGTCCTGACTTTC.

This clonotype occurred a few times. The J gene is TRBJ1-2, the V gene TRBV7-2; the match to TRBD1 covers 10 bases. Germline CDR1 and CDR2: SGHTA and FQGNSA. The CDR3 has 14 amino acids. V was pared by 5 bases and J by 6 bases, with 6 bases of the junction left unmatched. The CDR3 loop reads CASSRRTGGDGYTF. CDR3 DNA: TGTGCCAGCAGCCGACGGACAGGGGGAGATGGCTACACCTTC.

This chain joins TRBV29-1 and TRBJ2-3; D gene unclear. Deletions cut 4 bases from V and 3 bases from J, with 11 bases between. The CDR3 covers 13 residues. The germline V gene has CDR1 SQVTM and CDR2 ANQGSEA. DNA of the CDR3: TGCAGCGTTGTTCCTCCGCTGACAGATACGCAGTATTTT. Its translation: CSVVPPLTDTQYF.

The chain is built from TRBV25-1 and TRBJ2-2; TRBD1 agrees at 9 bases. Trimming cost V 5 bases and J 1 base; bases outside gene matches: 23. The CDR3 has 22 residues. From germline, CDR1 is MGHDK and CDR2 SYGVNS. The CDR3 here is CASSMSGTGNLVGLLNTGELFF. For the CDR3, the DNA is TGTGCCAGCAGTATGTCCGGGACAGGGAATCTCGTGGGACTTCTGAACACCGGGGAGCTGTTTTTT.

This clonotype appeared many times. The chain has TRBV28 and TRBJ1-5, with 7 nucleotides matching TRBD1. This CDR3 is 16 amino acids long. With 2 bases clipped from V and 4 bases from J, the junction kept 8 bases outside the gene matches. Germline V CDR1 and CDR2: MDHEN, SYDVKM. The DNA for the CDR3 is TGTGCCAGCAGTTTAGCGAGGGGGCGGGTTAATCAGCCCCAGCATTTT. Protein product: CASSLARGRVNQPQHF.

This clonotype was observed at least ten times. The chain is built from TRBV6-6 and TRBJ2-1; D may be TRBD1 (5 bases). V lost 2 bases and J lost 6, with 8 bases in between. There are 13 residues in the CDR3. Looked up from germline, CDR1 is MNHNY and CDR2 is SVGAGI (reference sequence). As DNA, the CDR3 is TGTGCCAGCAGTTACGGGGCAGGCAATGAGCAGTTCTTC. It translates to CASSYGAGNEQFF.

This clonotype appeared many times. This chain joins TRBV6-1 and TRBJ1-5, with a tentative D call TRBD1 (5 bases). Germline V CDR1 and CDR2: MNHNS, SASEGT. The CDR3 loop spans 15 amino acids. V was cut by 5 bases and J by 0 bases, with 11 bases left in between. CDR3 amino acids: CASSRHRHSNQPQHF. In DNA, the CDR3 is TGTGCCAGCAGTCGCCACAGGCATAGCAATCAGCCCCAGCATTTT.

This clonotype was seen at least ten times. The chain employs TRBV29-1 and TRBJ2-7; the D gene could be TRBD1 or TRBD2 (6 bases each). Trimming took off 4 bases at V and 7 bases at J, with 17 bases between the two ends. CDR1 is SQVTM and CDR2 is ANQGSEA in the germline V gene. This CDR3 is 13 amino acids long. The CDR3 DNA follows: TGCAGCGTTGTTCTTGGGGGGCGGGAAGAGCAGTACTTC. This codes for CSVVLGGREEQYF.

This rearrangement joins TRBV28 to TRBJ2-7, with no clear D. The CDR3 consists of 12 residues. Trimming pared 4 bases from V and 4 bases from J, leaving 8 bases between. Germline V gene sequence: CDR1 MDHEN, CDR2 SYDVKM. Here the CDR3 reads CASSSAVYEQYF. The CDR3 coding sequence is TGTGCCAGCAGTTCGGCGGTGTACGAGCAGTACTTC.

In this sample, this clonotype turned up many times. The chain joins TRBV29-1 to TRBJ2-3; no reliable D call. CDR3 size: 14 residues. Trimming took 3 bases from V and 0 from J, leaving 10 bases between them. CDR1 is SQVTM and CDR2 is ANQGSEA in the germline V gene. CDR3 bases: TGCAGCGTTGAGGTTGGGTATAGCACAGATACGCAGTATTTT. Translating it yields CSVEVGYSTDTQYF.

The table lists this clonotype with many counts. The rearrangement uses TRBV27 and TRBJ2-7; no clear D. This CDR3 has 13 residues. V lost 2 bases and J 2 bases, leaving 7 bases between the germline ends. The germline V gene has CDR1 MNHEY and CDR2 SMNVEV (reference sequence). The DNA for the CDR3 is TGTGCCAGCAGTTTAAAGTCCACCTACGAGCAGTACTTC. Translation gives CASSLKSTYEQYF.

This clonotype came up many times. V usage is TRBV2 and J usage is TRBJ1-1; no clear D. With 7 bases removed from V and 1 base from J, the gap between germline ends came to 16 bases. The CDR3 is 15 amino acids. Germline V CDR1 and CDR2: SNHLY, FYNNEI. DNA for the CDR3: TGTGCCAGCAAATTGTTTCAGATGTCGAACACTGAAGCTTTCTTT. Encoded protein: CASKLFQMSNTEAFF.